This T cell receptor beta chain was captured by sequencing in a study of T-cell reconstitution after alpha-beta-depleted transplantation in children (dated by TCRdb to 2016 to 2017). Some background on the complete study: Using TCR repertoire profiling, the study quantitatively followed how T-cell immune reconstitution unfolded in children after TCRalphabeta/CD19-depleted allogeneic hematopoietic cell transplantation.

Preparation of the library involved PCR. TCRdb shows the sequencer as Illumina HiSeq 2500. Molecular barcoding was employed in the preparation of TCR libraries, with unique molecular identifiers being used to normalize TCRbeta repertoire quantification. TCRdb passed the public sequencing reads through fastp at Q25 and MiXCR, retaining productive beta sequences. Every CDR3 protein is listed once, alongside the most common genes and DNA of its rows. The sample table lists 400,000 to 500,000 distinct CDR3 sequences, 11% of them with a count of one. The top ten hold about 5% of the sample. Many counts were recorded for this clonotype. Its specific antigen is unknown. Base quality data are lacking; no much larger clone is found one base away. V drops 6 bases and J drops 1 base, leaving 9 bases in between. Its CDR3 holds 14 amino acids, cysteine through phenylalanine. This entry keeps only the CDR3 DNA: 42 bases, framed from base 1. CDR1 and CDR2 are read off the germline V gene as MNHNS and SASEGT.

The TCR comes from a human donor who donated a stem cell graft to a child with acute myeloid leukemia. The rearranged chain carries TRBV6-1 and TRBJ2-2, with TRBD2 as a weak D call on 5 bases. Sequenced here: PBMCs from the stem cell graft donor, sampled from the stem cell graft. The bases are TGTGCCAGCAGCCACAGCGGGAACACCGGGGAGCTGTTTTTT. It encodes CASSHSGNTGELFF.